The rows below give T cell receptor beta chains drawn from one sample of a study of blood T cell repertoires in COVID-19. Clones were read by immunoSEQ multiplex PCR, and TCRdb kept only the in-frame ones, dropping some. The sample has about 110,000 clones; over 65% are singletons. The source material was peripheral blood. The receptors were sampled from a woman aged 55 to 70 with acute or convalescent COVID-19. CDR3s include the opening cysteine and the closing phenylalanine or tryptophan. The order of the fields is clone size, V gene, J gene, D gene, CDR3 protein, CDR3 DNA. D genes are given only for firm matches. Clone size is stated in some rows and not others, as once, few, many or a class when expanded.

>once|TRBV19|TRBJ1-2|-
CASSIGRGYNYGYTF
TGTGCCAGTAGTATAGGCCGGGGGTATAACTATGGCTACACCTTC
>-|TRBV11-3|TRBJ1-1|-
CASSFQGNTEAFF
TGTGCCAGCAGCTTCCAGGGAAACACTGAAGCTTTCTTT
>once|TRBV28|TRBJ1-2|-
CASSLRQDYGYTF
TGTGCCAGCAGTCTAAGACAGGACTATGGCTACACCTTC
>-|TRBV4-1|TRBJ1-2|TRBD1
CASSQGTGTGGAGYTF
TGCGCCAGCAGCCAAGGTACCGGGACAGGGGGCGCGGGCTACACCTTC
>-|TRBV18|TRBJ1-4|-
CASSVSGGLATNEKLFF
TGTGCCAGCTCAGTCTCGGGCGGACTTGCAACTAATGAAAAACTGTTTTTT
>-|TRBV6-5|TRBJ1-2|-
CASSTRQAGGYTF
TGTGCCAGCAGTACGAGACAGGCGGGCGGCTACACCTTC
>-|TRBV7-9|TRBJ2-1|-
CASSSGPGRAHEQFF
TGTGCCAGCAGCTCAGGCCCGGGCAGGGCACATGAGCAGTTCTTC
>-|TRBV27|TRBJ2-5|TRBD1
CASSAKPGQGYETQYF
TGTGCCAGCAGTGCCAAGCCGGGACAGGGATACGAGACCCAGTACTTC
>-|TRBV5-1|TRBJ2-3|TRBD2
CASSSVAGGIGDTQYF
TGCGCCAGCAGCTCAGTAGCGGGGGGGATTGGAGATACGCAGTATTTT
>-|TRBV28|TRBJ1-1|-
CASSPGGVLVNTEAFF
TGTGCCAGCAGTCCGGGGGGTGTACTTGTGAACACTGAAGCTTTCTTT
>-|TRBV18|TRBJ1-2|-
CASSPPKGDLTF
TGTGCCAGCTCACCACCGAAGGGGGATCTCACCTTC
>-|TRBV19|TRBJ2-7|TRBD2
CASSSGTQAGGSYEQYF
TGTGCCAGTAGTAGCGGTACCCAAGCGGGAGGTTCCTACGAGCAGTACTTC
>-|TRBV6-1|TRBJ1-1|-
CASSEVARGTTEAFF
TGTGCCAGCAGTGAAGTGGCCAGGGGTACCACTGAAGCTTTCTTT
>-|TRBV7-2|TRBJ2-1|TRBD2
CASSFASGYNEQFF
TGTGCCAGCAGCTTCGCTAGCGGCTACAATGAGCAGTTCTTC
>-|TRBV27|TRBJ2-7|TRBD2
CASRRSGGYEQYF
TGTGCCAGCAGGAGGTCGGGAGGCTACGAGCAGTACTTC
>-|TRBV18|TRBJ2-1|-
CASSQENRVAYNEQFF
TGTGCCAGCTCACAGGAGAACAGGGTCGCCTACAATGAGCAGTTCTTC
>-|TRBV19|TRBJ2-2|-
CASTPGLNTGELFF
TGTGCCAGTACTCCTGGACTGAACACCGGGGAGCTGTTTTTT
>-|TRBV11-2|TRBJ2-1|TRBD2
CASSLYPKGAGGRRNEQFF
TGTGCCAGCAGCTTATACCCCAAAGGGGCGGGCGGGAGACGGAATGAGCAGTTCTTC
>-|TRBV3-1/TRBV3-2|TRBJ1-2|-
CASSQDQVLTNYGYTF
TGTGCCAGCAGCCAAGATCAGGTCCTGACTAACTATGGCTACACCTTC
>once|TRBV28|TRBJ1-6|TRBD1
CASSPATGRELESPLHF
TGTGCCAGCAGTCCCGCGACAGGGCGGGAATTAGAGTCACCCCTCCACTTT
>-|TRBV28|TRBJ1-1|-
CASTALVAGQAAFF
TGTGCCAGCACAGCTTTGGTGGCAGGGCAAGCCGCTTTCTTT
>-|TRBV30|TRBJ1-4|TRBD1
CAWSIGSTGVGKLFF
TGTGCCTGGAGTATCGGATCGACAGGGGTAGGAAAACTGTTTTTT
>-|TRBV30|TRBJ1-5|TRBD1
CAWGKQGPGVPQHF
TGTGCCTGGGGTAAACAGGGGCCCGGAGTGCCCCAGCATTTT
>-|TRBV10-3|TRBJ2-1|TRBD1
CAISVDRGGRNEQFF
TGTGCCATCAGTGTGGACAGGGGTGGAAGGAATGAGCAGTTCTTC
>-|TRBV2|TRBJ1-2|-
CASSQGEDYGYTF
TGTGCCAGCAGTCAGGGCGAGGACTATGGCTACACCTTC
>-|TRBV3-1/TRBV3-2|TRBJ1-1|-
CASSQRPGGTEAFF
TGTGCCAGCAGCCAGAGACCGGGAGGGACTGAAGCTTTCTTT